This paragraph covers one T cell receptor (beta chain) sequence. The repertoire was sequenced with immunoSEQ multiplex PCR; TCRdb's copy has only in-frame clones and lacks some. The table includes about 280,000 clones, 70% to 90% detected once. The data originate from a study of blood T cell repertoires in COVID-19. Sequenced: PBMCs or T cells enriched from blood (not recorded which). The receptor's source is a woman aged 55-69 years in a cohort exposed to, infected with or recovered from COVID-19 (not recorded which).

CDR3 DNA sequence: TGTGCCTACGGGACTAGCGGGAATTACGAGCAGTACTTC. This translates into CAYGTSGNYEQYF. The chain recombines TRBV30 with TRBJ2-7; 13 bases are shared with TRBD2. Germline values: CDR1 GTSNPN, CDR2 SVGIG (reference sequence). V lost 7 bases to trimming and J lost 4 bases; unmatched junction nucleotides: 4. This CDR3 has 13 amino acids.